A single sample is the source of the 18 T cell receptor beta chains below, sequenced in a study of T-cell memory formation after mild COVID-19. MiXCR, applied by TCRdb to the 5' RACE reads, yields one record per CDR3 protein. The repertoire holds about 560,000 distinct CDR3 sequences, with 17% as singletons. Input material: PBMCs or a T cell subset sorted from them (not recorded which). The receptors come from an adult woman who had mild COVID-19 (a few samples of this study predate the infection). Cell type and time point are not known.

A single count supports this clonotype. This may arise from a read error, as a much more abundant clone is one base away. V usage is TRBV5-1 and J usage is TRBJ2-2; the D gene is possibly TRBD2 (5 bases). The length of the CDR3 is 15 residues. V lost 0 bases and J lost 1, with 7 bases in between. The germline CDR1 and CDR2 sequences are SGHRS and YFSETQ. CDR3 sequence: CASSLVEGNTGELFF. As DNA, the CDR3 is TGCGCCAGCAGCTTGGTTGAGGGGAACACCGGGGAGCTGTTTTTT.

The CDR3 spells CASSSLPQETQYF. The CDR3 bases are TGTGCCAGCAGCTCCTTACCCCAAGAGACCCAGTACTTC. The chain recombines TRBV7-6 with TRBJ2-5, with D uncertain. This CDR3 contains 13 residues. Deletions cut 4 bases from V and 1 base from J, with 7 bases between. Germline lookup yields CDR1 SGHVS and CDR2 FNYEAQ.

This clonotype occurred a few times. The chain joins TRBV30 to TRBJ2-7; 7 bases align to TRBD2. The CDR3 is 14 amino acids. The V gene's germline CDR1 is GTSNPN and CDR2 SVGIG (reference sequence). The trim removed 2 bases at V and 3 bases at J, leaving 7 bases unmatched. This chain's CDR3 is CAWSRGDGFYEQYF. The CDR3 nucleotides are TGTGCCTGGAGTCGGGGGGACGGCTTCTACGAGCAGTACTTC.

This clonotype came up many times. The chain links TRBV7-3 to TRBJ1-1, with D hard to call. V was clipped by 3 bases and J by 2 bases, with 7 bases between them. Looked up from germline, CDR1 is SGHTA and CDR2 is FQGTGA. The CDR3 runs 13 residues. This CDR3 is CASSFDSNTEAFF. In nucleotides, the CDR3 is TGTGCCAGCAGCTTCGACTCAAACACTGAAGCTTTCTTT.

The chain joins TRBV3-1 to TRBJ2-7; D might be TRBD1 (5 bases). V was pared by 0 bases and J by 6 bases, with 12 bases between. Germline lookup yields CDR1 LGHDT and CDR2 YNNKEL (reference sequence). The CDR3 runs to 14 residues. The DNA of the CDR3 is TGTGCCAGCAGCCAAGAAACAGGCAGGGTCGAGCAGTACTTC. Protein sequence: CASSQETGRVEQYF.

CDR3 sequence (DNA): TGTGCCAGCAGTTACCGGGGGGAAGTGAACACTGAAGCTTTCTTT. It yields the protein CASSYRGEVNTEAFF. The rearrangement uses TRBV7-9 and TRBJ1-1; possible D gene TRBD1, 5 bases. Germline V gene sequence: CDR1 SEHNR, CDR2 FQNEAQ (reference sequence). Trimming shortened V by 6 bases and J by 0 bases, and 14 bases separated the two germline ends. The CDR3 runs to 15 residues.

This rearrangement joins TRBV6-2 or TRBV6-3 to TRBJ2-1; TRBD1 might be the D (6 bases). Trimming left V 5 bases short and J 6 bases short, with 14 bases between. Germline V gene sequence: CDR1 MNHEY, CDR2 SVGEGT. The CDR3 contains 14 residues. In DNA form, the CDR3 reads TGTGCCAGCAGTCCTACCGGACAGCCCAATGAGCAGTTCTTC. It translates to CASSPTGQPNEQFF.

This clonotype was found many times. The genes are TRBV4-3 and TRBJ2-1; D may be TRBD1 or TRBD2 (5 bases each). Trimming stripped 5 bases from V and 0 bases from J, with 11 bases between. CDR3 size: 15 residues. Per the germline V gene, CDR1 is LGHNA and CDR2 is YSLEER. CDR3 in amino acids: CASSAGTHSYNEQFF. CDR3 coding DNA: TGCGCCAGCAGCGCCGGGACGCACTCCTACAATGAGCAGTTCTTC.

The gene calls are TRBV27 and TRBJ1-1; 7 bases match TRBD1. CDR3 size: 15 residues. V was clipped by 4 bases and J by 2 bases; unmatched bases: 7. Germline V gene lookup returns CDR1 MNHEY and CDR2 SMNVEV (reference sequence). The CDR3 DNA is TGTGCCAGCAGTTCCTCCGGGACAGTTAACACTGAAGCTTTCTTT. Translated: CASSSSGTVNTEAFF.

The chain couples TRBV24-1 to TRBJ2-1, with D tentatively TRBD1 (5 bases). Trimming took 0 bases from V and 9 from J, leaving 17 bases between them. Germline values: CDR1 KGHDR, CDR2 SFDVKD. The CDR3 sequence is 16 residues long. The CDR3: CATSDLASRQIVEQFF. CDR3 bases: TGTGCCACCAGTGATTTGGCGTCGAGACAGATCGTTGAGCAGTTCTTC.

The genes are TRBV30 and TRBJ1-4; TRBD1 is a possible D gene (5 bases). Germline lookup yields CDR1 GTSNPN and CDR2 SVGIG (reference sequence). The V end lost 2 bases, the J end lost 7 bases, and 17 bases lay between the germline ends. The length of the CDR3 is 15 residues. CDR3 sequence (DNA): TGTGCCTGGAGTTTTTCCGGGGCCAATATTGAAAAACTGTTTTTT. Translated: CAWSFSGANIEKLFF. Variable domain in full (rest from reference TRBV30 and TRBJ1-4): SQTIHQWPATLVQPVGSPLSLECTVEGTSNPNLYWYRQAAGRGLQLLFYSVGIGQISSEVPQNLSASRPQDRQFILSSKKLLLSDSGFYLCAWSFSGANIEKLFFGSGTQLSVL.

The rearrangement uses TRBV5-1 and TRBJ2-5; D remains unclear. Germline assignment: CDR1 SGHRS and CDR2 YFSETQ. CDR3 size: 13 residues. With 0 bases removed from V and 7 bases from J, the gap between germline ends came to 10 bases. The CDR3 region is CASSLAKEMTQYF. CDR3 DNA sequence: TGCGCCAGCAGCTTGGCCAAGGAGATGACCCAGTACTTC.

The V call is TRBV6-6, the J call TRBJ1-1, with TRBD1 as a possible D gene (6 bases). V was cut by 4 bases and J by 8 bases, with 11 bases left in between. Germline V CDR1 and CDR2: MNHNY, SVGAGI (reference sequence). The CDR3 totals 12 residues. CDR3 loop: CASSSLDREAFF. The CDR3 bases are TGTGCCAGCAGTTCTCTCGACAGGGAAGCTTTCTTT.

V gene TRBV2 combines with J gene TRBJ2-3, with D perhaps TRBD2 (5 bases). CDR1 is SNHLY, CDR2 FYNNEI, per germline. The V gene lost 7 bases and the J gene lost 0 bases, with 14 bases spanning the gap. The CDR3 is 15 residues long. CDR3 bases: TGTGCCAGCATCACTAAGAGGGCCAGCACAGATACGCAGTATTTT. It specifies CASITKRASTDTQYF.

This clonotype was counted only a few times. The chain carries TRBV7-6 and TRBJ2-1; a possible D gene is TRBD2 (5 bases). The ends were cut back, 3 bases at V and 1 base at J, with 16 bases in the middle. Per germline, CDR1 SGHVS and CDR2 FNYEAQ. This CDR3 spans 17 amino acids. The CDR3 reads CASSLNRIAPSYNEQFF. For the CDR3, the DNA is TGTGCCAGCAGCTTGAACCGAATAGCGCCATCCTACAATGAGCAGTTCTTC.

The table lists this clonotype with a count of one. The V call is TRBV6-5, the J call TRBJ1-1; perhaps TRBD1 as D (5 bases). Per germline, CDR1 MNHEY and CDR2 SVGAGI. Trimming took 5 bases from V and 8 from J, leaving 18 bases between them. This CDR3 region has 14 residues. The DNA of the CDR3 is TGTGCCAGCAGTCCAGGGACCGTTACACTCGAAGCTTTCTTT. Translated: CASSPGTVTLEAFF.

This clonotype has only a few counts. The chain combines TRBV7-8 with TRBJ2-7; tentative D call: TRBD1 (5 bases). V lost 0 bases, J lost 3 bases, and 15 bases lay in between. This CDR3 has 16 amino acids. The germline gives CDR1 SGHVS, CDR2 FQNEAQ. The CDR3 reads CASSLASARENYEQYF. DNA of the CDR3: TGTGCCAGCAGCTTAGCGAGCGCCAGGGAAAACTACGAGCAGTACTTC.

The chain uses TRBV19 and TRBJ1-1; 8 nucleotides align to TRBD1. Losses at the gene ends were 3 bases for V and 7 bases for J; bases not matched to a gene: 4. This CDR3 contains 13 residues. Per the germline V gene, CDR1 is LNHDA and CDR2 is SQIVND (reference sequence). The CDR3 region has the DNA TGTGCCAGTAGTATCCCGGGGACAGGTGAAGCTTTCTTT. Its protein product is CASSIPGTGEAFF.